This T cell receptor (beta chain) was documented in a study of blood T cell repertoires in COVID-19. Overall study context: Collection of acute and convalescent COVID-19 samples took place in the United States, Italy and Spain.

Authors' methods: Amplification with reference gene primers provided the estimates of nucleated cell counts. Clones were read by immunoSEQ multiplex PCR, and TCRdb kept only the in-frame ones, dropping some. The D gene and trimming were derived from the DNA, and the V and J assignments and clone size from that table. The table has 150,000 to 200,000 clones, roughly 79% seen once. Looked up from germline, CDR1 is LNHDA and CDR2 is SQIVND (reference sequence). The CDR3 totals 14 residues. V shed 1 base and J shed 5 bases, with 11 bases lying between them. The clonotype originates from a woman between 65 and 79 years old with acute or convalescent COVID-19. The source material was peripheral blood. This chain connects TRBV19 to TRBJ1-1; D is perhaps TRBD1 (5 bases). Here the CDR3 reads CASSIVGGVTEAFF. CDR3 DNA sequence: TGTGCCAGTAGTATAGTTGGGGGGGTGACTGAAGCTTTCTTT.